This T cell receptor (beta chain) emerged from a study of blood T cell repertoires in COVID-19. Overall study: Samples taken during acute and convalescent COVID-19 were collected in the United States, Italy and Spain. PBMCs, B-cell-depleted T cells, or T cells were the source of the cDNA or gDNA that made up the material.

Original data processing: Scientists estimated how many nucleated cells there were by amplifying reference gene primers. TCRdb's table, derived via immunoSEQ multiplex PCR, lists solely in-frame clones and lacks some. V and J calls and clone size follow that table, whereas D and trimming were derived from the DNA. The table has approximately 140,000 clones, just over 85% seen once; the top ten hold roughly 3.4%. The CDR3 contains 16 residues. The V gene's germline CDR1 is MDHEN and CDR2 SYDVKM. Trimming at V came to 6 bases and at J to 2 bases, leaving 7 bases not matched to a gene. Input material: peripheral blood. The TCR sequence derives from an older man with acute or convalescent COVID-19. The chain uses TRBV28 and TRBJ1-5, with TRBD1 matching over 10 bases. CDR3 protein: CASSLGQGRGNQPQHF. CDR3 DNA: TGTGCCAGCAGCCTGGGACAGGGGAGAGGCAATCAGCCCCAGCATTTT. Complete variable domain (other parts from reference TRBV28 and TRBJ1-5): DVKVTQSSRYLVKRTGEKVFLECVQDMDHENMFWYRQDPGLGLRLIYFSYDVKMKEKGDIPEGYSVSREKKERFSLILESASTNQTSMYLCASSLGQGRGNQPQHFGDGTRLSIL.